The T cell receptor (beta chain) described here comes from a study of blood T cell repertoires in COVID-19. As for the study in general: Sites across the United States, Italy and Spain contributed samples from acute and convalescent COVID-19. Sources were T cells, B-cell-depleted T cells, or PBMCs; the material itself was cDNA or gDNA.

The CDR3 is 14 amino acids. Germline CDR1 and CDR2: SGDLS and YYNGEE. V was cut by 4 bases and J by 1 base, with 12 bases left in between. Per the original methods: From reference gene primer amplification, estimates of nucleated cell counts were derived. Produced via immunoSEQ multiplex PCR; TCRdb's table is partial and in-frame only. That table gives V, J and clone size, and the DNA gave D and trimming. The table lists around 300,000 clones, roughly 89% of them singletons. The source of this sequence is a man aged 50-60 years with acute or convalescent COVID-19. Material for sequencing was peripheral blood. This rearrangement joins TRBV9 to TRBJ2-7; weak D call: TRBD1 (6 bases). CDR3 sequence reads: CASSPRQESYEQYF. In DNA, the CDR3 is TGTGCCAGCAGCCCCCGACAGGAGTCCTACGAGCAGTACTTC.